This paragraph covers one T cell receptor (beta chain) sequence. The data belong to a study of blood T cell repertoires in COVID-19. Overall study context: Sites across the United States, Italy and Spain contributed samples from acute and convalescent COVID-19. T cells, B-cell-depleted T cells, or PBMCs supplied cDNA or gDNA.

Per the original methods: Reference gene primer amplification yielded estimated nucleated cell counts. Generated by immunoSEQ multiplex PCR, the TCRdb table keeps only in-frame clones and is missing some. The D gene and trimming were derived from the DNA, and the V and J assignments and clone size from that table. This sample has 55,000 to 80,000 clones; over 60% occur once, and the top ten carry roughly 5.4%. V shed 1 base and J shed 2 bases, with 11 bases lying between them. In germline, CDR1 is SGDLS, CDR2 YYNGEE. The length of the CDR3 is 15 residues. The clonotype originates from a human donor in a cohort sampled during active COVID-19. The V and J genes are TRBV9 and TRBJ2-3; D is perhaps TRBD1 (6 bases). Sample: peripheral blood. In DNA, the CDR3 is TGTGCCAGCAGCGTATGGTGGACAGTCACAGATACGCAGTATTTT. Its translation: CASSVWWTVTDTQYF.